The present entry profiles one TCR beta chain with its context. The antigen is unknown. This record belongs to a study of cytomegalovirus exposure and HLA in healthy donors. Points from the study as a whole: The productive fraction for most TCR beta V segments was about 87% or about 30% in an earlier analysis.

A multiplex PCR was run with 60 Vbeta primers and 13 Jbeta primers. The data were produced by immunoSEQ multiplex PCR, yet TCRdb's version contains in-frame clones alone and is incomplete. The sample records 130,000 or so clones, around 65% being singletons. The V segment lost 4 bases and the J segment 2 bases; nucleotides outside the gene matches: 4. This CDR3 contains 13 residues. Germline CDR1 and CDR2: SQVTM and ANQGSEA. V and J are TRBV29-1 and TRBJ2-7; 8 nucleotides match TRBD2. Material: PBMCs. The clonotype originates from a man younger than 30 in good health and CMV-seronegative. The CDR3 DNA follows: TGCAGCGTTGCACTAGCGGTTACCTACGAGCAGTACTTC. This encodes CSVALAVTYEQYF.